Each of the 32 T cell receptor beta chains below was sequenced from the same sample in a study of patients and donors after allogeneic stem cell transplantation (dated by TCRdb to the early 2020s). The method was RT-PCR. The reads were generated on a NextSeq 550. Clones were called with MiXCR by TCRdb after fastp trimmed the public reads at Q25, and only in-frame beta chains were retained. When rows share a CDR3 protein, they turn into one entry using the most common DNA and genes. Recorded for this sample are over 150,000 distinct CDR3 sequences; about 30% of them occurred a single time. Around 3% of the sample is in the top ten clones. Sequences were obtained from blood, either unsorted or a sorted T cell fraction (not recorded which). The receptors were gathered from a human donor who was either an allogeneic HSCT recipient or a stem cell or donor lymphocyte infusion donor (not recorded which). It is not recorded whose cells these are; they may come from a transplant donor.

There are a few counts of this clonotype. V usage is TRBV4-3 and J usage is TRBJ2-4; D is unclear. Germline V lookup: CDR1 LGHNA, CDR2 YSLEER. This CDR3 region has 14 residues. V lost 0 bases to trimming and J lost 3 bases, with 6 bases between them. The CDR3 DNA follows: TGCGCCAGCAGCCAAGACCCCCACAAAAACATTCAGTACTTC. This encodes CASSQDPHKNIQYF.

This rearrangement joins TRBV5-1 to TRBJ1-6; TRBD1 matches at 8 bases. Trimming took 1 base from V and 8 from J; bases not matched to a gene: 5. The CDR3 is made up of 15 amino acids. The germline V gene encodes CDR1 SGHRS and CDR2 YFSETQ. CDR3 sequence (DNA): TGCGCCAGCAGCTTGAGTACAGGGGGTTATTCACCCCTCCACTTT. Translated, it gives CASSLSTGGYSPLHF.

The J gene is TRBJ2-4, the V gene TRBV6-5, with D perhaps matching TRBD2 (5 bases). V lost 0 bases and J lost 0, with 9 bases in between. Germline V gene sequence: CDR1 MNHEY, CDR2 SVGAGI. The CDR3 sequence is 16 residues long. CDR3 nucleotides: TGTGCCAGCAGTTACTCGGGGAGTCTAGCCAAAAACATTCAGTACTTC. The encoded protein is CASSYSGSLAKNIQYF.

The CDR3 spells CASSSPSGGTEAFF. As DNA, the CDR3 is TGTGCCAGCAGTTCCCCCTCGGGCGGGACTGAAGCTTTCTTT. This sequence joins TRBV7-9 and TRBJ1-1; D not certain. The V gene's germline CDR1 is SEHNR and CDR2 FQNEAQ (reference sequence). The V end was cut by 6 bases, the J end by 5 bases, with 16 bases between. The CDR3 totals 14 residues.

V gene TRBV25-1 combines with J gene TRBJ1-3, with D uncertain. The CDR3 sequence is 14 residues long. Trimming took 5 bases from V and 2 from J, leaving 10 bases between them. Germline V CDR1 and CDR2: MGHDK, SYGVNS. CDR3 protein: CASSCGFPGNTIYF. The CDR3 DNA sequence: TGTGCCAGCAGTTGCGGTTTTCCTGGAAACACCATATATTTT.

This clonotype was seen a few times. The chain carries TRBV6-5 and TRBJ1-1; D not resolved. This CDR3 region has 12 residues. Trimming cost V 6 bases and J 3 bases, with 8 bases left between them. Germline CDR1 is MNHEY and CDR2 is SVGAGI. CDR3: CASSPPDTEAFF. The CDR3 DNA sequence: TGTGCCAGCAGCCCTCCGGACACTGAAGCTTTCTTT.

This clonotype was observed a few times. The V and J genes are TRBV15 and TRBJ2-1; 8 bases are a match to TRBD2. V lost 1 base to trimming and J lost 4 bases; unmatched junction nucleotides: 6. The CDR3 is made up of 16 amino acids. CDR1 LNHNV and CDR2 YYDKDF come from the germline V gene (reference sequence). The CDR3 sequence is CATSRGRSGIYNEQFF. CDR3 nucleotide sequence: TGTGCCACCAGCAGAGGCCGTAGCGGGATTTACAATGAGCAGTTCTTC. The full variable domain, with the rest looked up from reference TRBV15 and TRBJ2-1, is DAMVIQNPRYQVTQFGKPVTLSCSQTLNHNVMYWYQQKSSQAPKLLFHYYDKDFNNEADTPDNFQSRRPNTSFCFLDIRSPGLGDTAMYLCATSRGRSGIYNEQFFGPGTRLTVL.

The V and J genes are TRBV10-1 and TRBJ2-1; tentatively, D is TRBD1 (6 bases). The CDR3 is 13 residues long. V was clipped by 4 bases and J by 7 bases, with 11 bases between them. The V gene's germline CDR1 is WNHNN and CDR2 SYGVQD (reference sequence). Written as DNA, the CDR3 is TGCGCCAGCAGTGGCGGACAGTGGAATGAGCAGTTCTTC. Encoded protein: CASSGGQWNEQFF.

This clonotype appeared many times. The chain uses TRBV7-2 and TRBJ1-1; no firm D call. With 8 bases removed from V and 1 base from J, the gap between germline ends came to 8 bases. The CDR3 is made up of 12 amino acids. Germline-derived CDR1 and CDR2 are SGHTA and FQGNSA. The DNA for the CDR3 is TGTGCCAGCCTTGGGGAGAACACTGAAGCTTTCTTT. As protein: CASLGENTEAFF.

The chain joins TRBV5-6 to TRBJ2-1; TRBD1 agrees at 10 bases. Germline CDR1 reads SGHDT; CDR2 reads YYEEEE. The length of the CDR3 is 18 residues. The V and J ends lost 0 bases and 4 bases, in that order; junction bases with no gene match: 10. The CDR3, as DNA: TGTGCCAGCAGCTTGGTGGGACAGGGGCTTAAGGGGTACAATGAGCAGTTCTTC. Translation: CASSLVGQGLKGYNEQFF.

V usage is TRBV5-1 and J usage is TRBJ1-4; D is perhaps TRBD1 (5 bases). There are 14 residues in the CDR3. Germline V gene lookup returns CDR1 SGHRS and CDR2 YFSETQ. Trimming shortened V by 2 bases and J by 7 bases, and 12 bases separated the two germline ends. In nucleotides, the CDR3 is TGCGCCAGCAGCTTTTCAGGGAACGTTGAAAAACTGTTTTTT. Its translation is CASSFSGNVEKLFF.

The chain couples TRBV12-3 or TRBV12-4 to TRBJ2-3; 10 bases fit TRBD2. V was pared by 5 bases and J by 0 bases, with 14 bases of the junction left unmatched. This CDR3 contains 19 residues. The CDR3 nucleotides are TGTGCCAGCAGTCCCCCCGCCGGGCTTAGCGGGGGGAGCACAGATACGCAGTATTTT. This codes for CASSPPAGLSGGSTDTQYF.

This chain joins TRBV4-1 and TRBJ1-5, with D maybe TRBD1 (5 bases). This CDR3 has 15 residues. In germline, CDR1 is MGHRA, CDR2 YSYEKL. The V end was cut by 4 bases, the J end by 3 bases, with 13 bases between. In DNA, the CDR3 is TGCGCCAGCAGCCTCGATGGGGGAGTCAATCAGCCCCAGCATTTT. Translating gives CASSLDGGVNQPQHF.

This clonotype appeared a few times. V usage is TRBV10-3 and J usage is TRBJ2-5; TRBD2 is a possible D gene (6 bases). CDR3 length: 15 amino acids. The V gene lost 4 bases and the J gene lost 4 bases, with 16 bases spanning the gap. Germline V gene lookup returns CDR1 ENHRY and CDR2 SYGVKD. CDR3 residues: CAISVDSGRIETQYF. The CDR3 region has the DNA TGTGCCATCAGTGTTGACAGCGGGCGAATAGAGACCCAGTACTTC.

The J gene is TRBJ2-7, the V gene TRBV30, with D perhaps TRBD1 (6 bases). CDR3 length equals 12 residues. V was cut by 5 bases and J by 5 bases, with 13 bases left in between. Germline V gives CDR1 GTSNPN, CDR2 SVGIG (reference sequence). Here the CDR3 reads CAWARQVNEQYF. For the CDR3, the DNA is TGTGCCTGGGCAAGACAGGTAAACGAGCAGTACTTC.

The chain links TRBV20-1 to TRBJ1-2; 7 bases map to TRBD1. Germline-derived CDR1 and CDR2 are DFQATT and SNEGSKA (reference sequence). This CDR3 contains 17 residues. The ends lost 3 bases at V and 5 bases at J; junction bases unmatched: 18. The CDR3 DNA sequence: TGCAGTGCTAGTCATCAGACAGGGAAGCATTTAGTGTATGGCTACACCTTC. Translation gives CSASHQTGKHLVYGYTF.

The chain carries TRBV20-1 and TRBJ2-1; no clear D gene. Germline V gene sequence: CDR1 DFQATT, CDR2 SNEGSKA (reference sequence). The ends were cut back, 3 bases at V and 3 bases at J, with 9 bases in the middle. This CDR3 is 13 amino acids long. CDR3 DNA sequence: TGCAGTGCTAGCGGGTATTACTACAATGAGCAGTTCTTC. As protein: CSASGYYYNEQFF.

This clonotype was seen at least ten times. The chain couples TRBV12-3 or TRBV12-4 to TRBJ1-2, with D maybe TRBD1 (5 bases). The V end was cut by 1 base, the J end by 3 bases, with 15 bases between. This CDR3 comprises 16 residues. CDR3 in DNA: TGTGCCAGCAGTTTAGTAACACAGGCCTTCGACTATGGCTACACCTTC. The encoded protein is CASSLVTQAFDYGYTF.

This clonotype showed up many times. The rearrangement joins TRBV9 to TRBJ2-1; weak D call: TRBD2 (5 bases). The germline CDR1 and CDR2 sequences are SGDLS and YYNGEE. The CDR3 runs to 14 residues. V was shortened by 0 bases and J by 10 bases, with 14 bases between the two germline ends. The CDR3, as DNA: TGTGCCAGCAGCGTAGAGGGCTTCCGCGGGGAGCAGTTCTTC. This codes for CASSVEGFRGEQFF. Variable domain in full (rest from reference TRBV9 and TRBJ2-1): DSGVTQTPKHLITATGQRVTLRCSPRSGDLSVYWYQQSLDQGLQFLIQYYNGEERAKGNILERFSAQQFPDLHSELNLSSLELGDSALYFCASSVEGFRGEQFFGPGTRLTVL.

This clonotype was observed a handful of times. The chain uses TRBV12-3 or TRBV12-4 and TRBJ1-5; 10 nucleotides line up with TRBD1. The CDR3 length is 17 residues. Unmatched junction bases numbered 7, after V lost 5 bases and J lost 0 bases. Here the CDR3 DNA reads TGTGCCAGCAGTCCCCGACAGGGGGCGGATAGCAATCAGCCCCAGCATTTT. Amino acid sequence: CASSPRQGADSNQPQHF.

This clonotype is medium-sized in the sample. This chain uses TRBV20-1 with TRBJ1-4, with a possible D match to TRBD1 (5 bases). The CDR3 covers 15 residues. Germline assignment: CDR1 DFQATT and CDR2 SNEGSKA (reference sequence). V lost 4 bases, J lost 2 bases, and 14 bases lay in between. CDR3 loop: CSAILAGTTNEKLFF. For the CDR3, the DNA is TGCAGTGCTATACTTGCAGGGACCACTAATGAAAAACTGTTTTTT.

The CDR3 reads CSAITGGPGELFF. In DNA, the CDR3 is TGCAGTGCTATCACAGGGGGCCCCGGGGAGCTGTTTTTT. V gene TRBV20-1 combines with J gene TRBJ2-2; 9 bases align to TRBD1. V dropped 4 bases and J dropped 6; count of bases not matched to a gene: 3. CDR3 length: 13 amino acids. Germline values: CDR1 DFQATT, CDR2 SNEGSKA (reference sequence).

This clonotype was recorded a few times. The chain is built from TRBV7-9 and TRBJ1-3; a possible D gene is TRBD1 (5 bases). The V gene's germline CDR1 is SEHNR and CDR2 FQNEAQ (reference sequence). CDR3 length: 14 residues. Trimming took 5 bases from V and 6 from J, leaving 14 bases between them. The chain's CDR3 is CASSRTGLLNTIYF. The DNA of the CDR3 is TGTGCCAGCAGCCGCACGGGACTACTAAACACCATATATTTT.

A few counts support this clonotype. The V call is TRBV15, the J call TRBJ1-4; no firm D call. Per the germline V gene, CDR1 is LNHNV and CDR2 is YYDKDF (reference sequence). The CDR3 has 13 amino acids. The V and J ends lost 0 bases and 11 bases respectively, with 10 bases between them. The CDR3 DNA reads as TGTGCCACCAGCAGAGAAGAGATTGGGAAACTGTTTTTT. This translates into CATSREEIGKLFF.

The CDR3 DNA follows: TGTGCCAGCAGCTTAGTCGGACAGGGTGAGACCCAGTACTTC. Encoded protein: CASSLVGQGETQYF. This chain joins TRBV7-9 and TRBJ2-5; 8 bases are shared with TRBD1. The V and J ends lost 1 base and 5 bases, in that order; junction bases with no gene match: 3. The germline V gene encodes CDR1 SEHNR and CDR2 FQNEAQ (reference sequence). The length of the CDR3 is 14 residues. Drawing the rest from reference TRBV7-9 and TRBJ2-5, the complete variable domain is DTGVSQNPRHKITKRGQNVTFRCDPISEHNRLYWYRQTLGQGPEFLTYFQNEAQLEKSRLLSDRFSAERPKGSFSTLEIQRTEQGDSAMYLCASSLVGQGETQYFGPGTRLLVL.

In its sample, this clonotype was seen a few times. The CDR3 loop reads CASSSRDSPYGYTF. The CDR3 region has the DNA TGTGCCAGCAGCTCTAGGGACTCCCCCTATGGCTACACCTTC. The chain couples TRBV7-2 to TRBJ1-2; tentatively, D is TRBD1 (5 bases). This CDR3 comprises 14 residues. CDR1 SGHTA and CDR2 FQGNSA come from the germline V gene. V lost 4 bases and J lost 4, with 13 bases in between.

The V and J genes are TRBV4-3 and TRBJ2-7; 7 bases match TRBD2. The V gene end was trimmed by 1 base and the J gene end by 1 base; junction bases not matched to a gene: 7. The CDR3 consists of 16 residues. Germline V gives CDR1 LGHNA, CDR2 YSLEER. This CDR3 reads CASSQGLAGVSYEQYF. The CDR3 DNA is TGCGCCAGCAGCCAAGGTTTAGCGGGCGTTTCCTACGAGCAGTACTTC.

The chain has TRBV20-1 and TRBJ2-3; TRBD2 matches at 9 bases. CDR1 and CDR2 (germline): DFQATT, SNEGSKA (reference sequence). The V segment lost 3 bases and the J segment 2 bases; nucleotides outside the gene matches: 9. CDR3 length: 16 residues. The CDR3 DNA follows: TGCAGTGCTAGCCAAATAGCGGGGGCCTTCACAGATACGCAGTATTTT. It translates to CSASQIAGAFTDTQYF.

The chain combines TRBV10-3 with TRBJ2-7; D possibly uses TRBD1 or TRBD2 (5 bases each). CDR3 length equals 14 residues. V was clipped by 7 bases and J by 6 bases, with 19 bases between them. Germline CDR1 is ENHRY and CDR2 is SYGVKD. In nucleotides, the CDR3 is TGTGCCATCAAGCCCAGAGGGGCAGGGAGCGAGCAGTACTTC. Its translation: CAIKPRGAGSEQYF.

This clonotype was counted at least ten times. The chain links TRBV7-9 to TRBJ1-1, with TRBD1 identical over 9 bases. From germline, CDR1 is SEHNR and CDR2 FQNEAQ (reference sequence). The CDR3 is 13 residues long. The V gene end was trimmed by 7 bases and the J gene end by 4 bases; junction bases not matched to a gene: 4. For the CDR3, the DNA is TGTGCCAGCAACAGGGACAGGGCCACTGAAGCTTTCTTT. Amino acid sequence: CASNRDRATEAFF.

The chain links TRBV7-9 to TRBJ2-3, with TRBD2 matching 14 bases. Trimming cost V 8 bases and J 0 bases; bases outside gene matches: 4. Germline CDR1 is SEHNR and CDR2 is FQNEAQ (reference sequence). There are 16 residues in the CDR3. The CDR3 bases are TGTGCCAGCGGACTAGCGGGAGGATCGAGCACAGATACGCAGTATTTT. It codes for CASGLAGGSSTDTQYF.

This clonotype was seen a single time. The V call is TRBV2, the J call TRBJ2-5; D remains unclear. Germline V gene sequence: CDR1 SNHLY, CDR2 FYNNEI. The V gene lost 4 bases and the J gene lost 0 bases, with 9 bases spanning the gap. CDR3 length equals 14 residues. The CDR3 sequence is CASSVISYQETQYF. The CDR3 DNA sequence: TGTGCCAGCAGTGTAATTTCCTACCAAGAGACCCAGTACTTC.